These 22 T cell receptor beta chains share one sample of origin, sequenced in a study of blood T cell repertoires in COVID-19 (dated by TCRdb to the early 2020s). The library was built by means of the immunoSEQ multiplex PCR assay. This is the immuneACCESS table as TCRdb keeps it, with only in-frame sequences that have V and J called. A part of the clones is gone; compared with another copy, unresolved V genes explain less than half, and the rest is unexplained. The table for this sample lists about 140,000 clones; approximately 86% of them were counted only once. The ten biggest clones cover approximately 1.4% of the sample. The sequencing input was peripheral blood. The receptors here all came from a woman aged 60 to 75 with acute or convalescent COVID-19.

This clone is a singleton in its sample. DNA for the CDR3: TGTGCCAGCAGTTTATCAGGGAATAGCAATCAGCCCCAGCATTTT. It encodes CASSLSGNSNQPQHF. This chain uses TRBV28 with TRBJ1-5; a weak D match, TRBD1 (5 bases). V lost 1 base and J 0 bases, leaving 7 bases between the germline ends. In germline, CDR1 is MDHEN, CDR2 SYDVKM. This CDR3 has 15 amino acids. The full variable domain, completed using reference TRBV28 and TRBJ1-5, is DVKVTQSSRYLVKRTGEKVFLECVQDMDHENMFWYRQDPGLGLRLIYFSYDVKMKEKGDIPEGYSVSREKKERFSLILESASTNQTSMYLCASSLSGNSNQPQHFGDGTRLSIL.

The chain joins TRBV7-2 to TRBJ1-3; TRBD1 matches 10 bases. The V and J ends lost 5 bases and 4 bases, in that order; junction bases with no gene match: 5. Germline assignment: CDR1 SGHTA and CDR2 FQGNSA. The CDR3 spans 15 residues. The DNA of the CDR3 is TGTGCCAGCAGCCCCCAGACAGGGGGCGGAAACACCATATATTTT. Protein sequence: CASSPQTGGGNTIYF.

DNA of the CDR3: TGTGCCAGCAGCTTGAGGAGTCTTAACTATGGCTACACCTTC. Encoded protein: CASSLRSLNYGYTF. The chain couples TRBV13 to TRBJ1-2; D remains ambiguous. V was cut by 3 bases and J by 1 base, with 9 bases left in between. CDR1 is PRHDT, CDR2 FYEKMQ, per germline (reference sequence). This CDR3 has 14 residues.

Written as DNA, the CDR3 is TGCGCCAGCAGCTTGGACAGGGAAACTGGAAACACCATATATTTT. Amino acid sequence: CASSLDRETGNTIYF. The V and J genes are TRBV5-1 and TRBJ1-3; TRBD1 is a possible D gene (6 bases). CDR3 length equals 15 residues. With 0 bases removed from V and 2 bases from J, the gap between germline ends came to 9 bases. The germline gives CDR1 SGHRS, CDR2 YFSETQ.

V gene TRBV6-2 or TRBV6-3 combines with J gene TRBJ2-2; a possible D gene is TRBD1 (5 bases). Trimming took 2 bases from V and 0 from J, leaving 10 bases between them. The germline V gene has CDR1 MNHEY and CDR2 SVGEGT. The CDR3 has 16 residues. The CDR3 bases are TGTGCCAGCAGTTACAGCAGGGATTCGAACACCGGGGAGCTGTTTTTT. As protein: CASSYSRDSNTGELFF.

The chain is built from TRBV27 and TRBJ2-7; the match to TRBD2 covers 13 bases. The CDR3 covers 13 residues. Trimming cost V 8 bases and J 3 bases; bases outside gene matches: 1. Germline CDR1 is MNHEY and CDR2 is SMNVEV (reference sequence). For the CDR3, the DNA is TGTGCCAGCCGGACTAGCGGGGGCTACGAGCAGTACTTC. Translating gives CASRTSGGYEQYF.

CDR3 sequence reads: CASSPTGGETQYF. CDR3 sequence (DNA): TGTGCCAGCAGCCCGACGGGTGGGGAGACCCAGTACTTC. The V call is TRBV5-8, the J call TRBJ2-5; D not certain. V was clipped by 4 bases and J by 5 bases, with 12 bases between them. Per the germline V gene, CDR1 is SGHTS and CDR2 is YDEGEE. The CDR3 sequence is 13 residues long.

The genes are TRBV4-2 and TRBJ2-3; TRBD1 might be the D (6 bases). Germline V CDR1 and CDR2: LGHNA, YNFKEQ. The CDR3 runs to 16 residues. Trimming shortened V by 1 base and J by 5 bases, and 16 bases separated the two germline ends. The CDR3 spells CASSQGTGMLEDTQYF. CDR3 coding DNA: TGTGCCAGCAGCCAAGGCACAGGGATGTTAGAAGATACGCAGTATTTT.

The J gene is TRBJ2-3, the V gene TRBV7-2, with a possible D match to TRBD1 (6 bases). This CDR3 region has 14 residues. Trimming pared 6 bases from V and 2 bases from J, leaving 12 bases between. In germline, CDR1 is SGHTA, CDR2 FQGNSA. The CDR3 loop is CASSRDISTDTQYF. In DNA, the CDR3 is TGTGCCAGCAGTAGGGACATCTCCACAGATACGCAGTATTTT.

This clone has a single count. The V and J genes are TRBV19 and TRBJ2-7, with 7 positions matching TRBD1. The V segment lost 5 bases and the J segment 3 bases; nucleotides outside the gene matches: 7. Germline-derived CDR1 and CDR2 are LNHDA and SQIVND (reference sequence). The CDR3 has 14 residues. The CDR3 protein is CASSPHRDSYEQYF. The CDR3 bases are TGTGCCAGTAGTCCTCACCGGGACAGCTACGAGCAGTACTTC.

The chain couples TRBV6-2 or TRBV6-3 to TRBJ1-1; TRBD1 aligns across 7 bases. The CDR3 loop spans 15 amino acids. Trimming took 0 bases from V and 4 from J; bases not matched to a gene: 5. The germline V gene has CDR1 MNHEY and CDR2 SVGEGT. Written as DNA, the CDR3 is TGTGCCAGCAGTTACTCGAGGGGGCTCGTCACTGAAGCTTTCTTT. Its protein is CASSYSRGLVTEAFF.

The chain has TRBV6-5 and TRBJ1-5; possible D gene TRBD1, 5 bases. Deletions cut 6 bases from V and 5 bases from J, with 14 bases between. The CDR3 has 14 amino acids. The germline CDR1 and CDR2 sequences are MNHEY and SVGAGI. The CDR3 DNA follows: TGTGCCAGCAGGTCCACGGGGGAGTATCAGCCCCAGCATTTT. It encodes CASRSTGEYQPQHF.

The chain recombines TRBV6-5 with TRBJ1-5, with 7 bases that match TRBD1. This CDR3 comprises 14 residues. Per the germline V gene, CDR1 is MNHEY and CDR2 is SVGAGI. Trimming took 4 bases from V and 8 from J; bases not matched to a gene: 8. The CDR3 reads CASSSRQGFKPQHF. As DNA, the CDR3 is TGTGCCAGCAGTTCCCGACAGGGATTCAAGCCCCAGCATTTT.

This rearrangement joins TRBV19 to TRBJ1-1; 11 nucleotides agree with TRBD1. This CDR3 is built from 17 residues. V shed 1 base, J shed 4 bases, and the junction held 8 bases outside the gene matches. The germline V gene encodes CDR1 LNHDA and CDR2 SQIVND (reference sequence). The CDR3 region has the DNA TGTGCCAGTAGTATAGGGGGCGGGACAGGGGGATTCACTGAAGCTTTCTTT. Protein: CASSIGGGTGGFTEAFF.

CDR3 protein: CSVDTGTRGGYTF. CDR3 bases: TGCAGCGTTGACACCGGAACGCGGGGTGGCTACACCTTC. The gene calls are TRBV29-1 and TRBJ1-2; D unclear. Germline CDR1 is SQVTM and CDR2 is ANQGSEA. Between the trimmed V and J ends, which lost 3 bases and 7 bases, there was a span of 15 bases. This CDR3 spans 13 amino acids.

The chain combines TRBV21-1 with TRBJ1-2; no check of the table's D call, TRBD1, against the DNA was made. TRBV21-1 is flagged as a pseudogene. This CDR3 contains 17 residues. CDR3 coding DNA: TGTGCCAGCAGCAAAGCCCCGGGACAGGGGACTTACTATGGCTACACCTTC. It encodes CASSKAPGQGTYYGYTF.

This clone was observed once. The chain has TRBV6-6 and TRBJ2-5; 11 bases align to TRBD2. CDR1 and CDR2 from the germline V gene are MNHNY and SVGAGI (reference sequence). With V trimmed by 5 bases and J by 7 bases, 9 bases remained unmatched. CDR3 length: 15 residues. CDR3 sequence reads: CASSARLAGKGTQYF. The CDR3 bases are TGTGCCAGCAGTGCCAGACTAGCGGGGAAGGGGACCCAGTACTTC.

V gene TRBV6-5 combines with J gene TRBJ2-1, with 9 bases identical to TRBD1. J lost 5 bases, V lost 7 bases, and 9 bases had no gene match. This CDR3 has 15 residues. Germline values: CDR1 MNHEY, CDR2 SVGAGI. The CDR3 is CASTRDRETDNEQFF. Here the CDR3 DNA reads TGTGCCAGCACCCGGGACAGGGAGACTGACAATGAGCAGTTCTTC.

The chain uses TRBV27 and TRBJ1-2, with a possible D match to TRBD1 (6 bases). Trimming took 5 bases from V and 4 from J, leaving 20 bases between them. The CDR3 is 16 amino acids. Germline assignment: CDR1 MNHEY and CDR2 SMNVEV (reference sequence). The chain's CDR3 is CASSQAPLTGPYGYTF. For the CDR3, the DNA is TGTGCCAGCAGTCAAGCTCCGTTGACAGGCCCCTATGGCTACACCTTC.

As for this clone: The identical CDR3 is also encoded by other nucleotide sequences in the sample. The rearrangement joins TRBV27 to TRBJ2-1, with D perhaps TRBD1 (6 bases). From germline, CDR1 is MNHEY and CDR2 SMNVEV (reference sequence). Deletions cut 2 bases from V and 6 bases from J, with 8 bases between. The CDR3 consists of 13 residues. Written as DNA, the CDR3 is TGTGCCAGCAGTTTAGGACAGTCCAATGAGCAGTTCTTC. Protein sequence: CASSLGQSNEQFF.

This clone was recorded once. The chain joins TRBV6-4 to TRBJ1-1; unclear D gene. CDR1 and CDR2 (germline): MRHNA, SNTAGT. The CDR3 spans 14 residues. V was clipped by 7 bases and J by 4 bases, with 16 bases between them. The CDR3 loop reads CASKPEDWGTEAFF. For the CDR3, the DNA is TGTGCCAGCAAGCCCGAGGACTGGGGCACTGAAGCTTTCTTT.

The chain uses TRBV19 and TRBJ1-1; D unresolved. The V end lost 8 bases, the J end lost 3 bases, and 10 bases lay between the germline ends. In germline, CDR1 is LNHDA, CDR2 SQIVND (reference sequence). This CDR3 region has 12 residues. CDR3 protein: CASHTRDTEAFF. CDR3 DNA sequence: TGTGCCAGTCATACCCGGGACACTGAAGCTTTCTTT.